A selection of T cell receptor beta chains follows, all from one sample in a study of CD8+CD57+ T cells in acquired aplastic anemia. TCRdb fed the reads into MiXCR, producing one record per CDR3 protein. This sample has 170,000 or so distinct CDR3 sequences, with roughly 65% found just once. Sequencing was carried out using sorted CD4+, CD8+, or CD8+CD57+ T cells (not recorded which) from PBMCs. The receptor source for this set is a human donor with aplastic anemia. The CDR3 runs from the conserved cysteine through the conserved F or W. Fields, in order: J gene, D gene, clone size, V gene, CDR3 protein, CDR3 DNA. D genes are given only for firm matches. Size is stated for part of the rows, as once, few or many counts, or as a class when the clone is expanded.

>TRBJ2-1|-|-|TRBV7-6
CASSLDTSLYYNEQFF
TGTGCCAGCAGCTTAGACACTTCCCTCTACTACAATGAGCAGTTCTTC
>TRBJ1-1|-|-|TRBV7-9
CAGRVGGGDTEAFF
TGTGCCGGCAGGGTTGGAGGGGGGGACACTGAAGCTTTCTTT
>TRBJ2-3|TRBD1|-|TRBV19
CASSMVRGHTDTQYF
TGTGCCAGTAGTATGGTCAGGGGGCACACAGATACGCAGTATTTT
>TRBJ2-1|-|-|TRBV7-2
CASIADRYANEQFF
TGTGCCAGCATCGCAGACAGGTACGCCAATGAGCAGTTCTTC
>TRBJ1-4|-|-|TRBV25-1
CASRGDGEKLFF
TGTGCCAGCAGGGGGGATGGAGAAAAACTGTTTTTT
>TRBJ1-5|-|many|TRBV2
CASSEGYNQPQHF
TGTGCCAGCAGTGAGGGGTACAATCAGCCCCAGCATTTT
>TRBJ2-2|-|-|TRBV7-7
CASSFREVGELFF
TGTGCCAGCAGCTTCAGGGAGGTCGGGGAGCTGTTTTTT
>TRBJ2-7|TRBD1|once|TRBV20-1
CSAMRDRGSEQYF
TGCAGTGCTATGCGGGACAGGGGGAGCGAGCAGTACTTC
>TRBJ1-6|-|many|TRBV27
CASSPWQGNSPLHF
TGTGCCAGCAGTCCGTGGCAGGGCAATTCACCCCTCCACTTT
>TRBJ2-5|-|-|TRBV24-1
CATAAGRETQYF
TGTGCCACGGCGGCGGGGAGAGAGACCCAGTACTTC
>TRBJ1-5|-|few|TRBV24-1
CATSESSGQLNQPQHF
TGTGCCACCAGTGAATCGAGCGGACAGCTAAATCAGCCCCAGCATTTT
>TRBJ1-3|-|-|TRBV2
CASSEQGSGNTIYF
TGTGCCAGCAGTGAACAGGGCTCTGGAAACACCATATATTTT
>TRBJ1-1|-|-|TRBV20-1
CSAPRDSYTEAFF
TGCAGTGCCCCCCGGGACTCATACACTGAAGCTTTCTTT
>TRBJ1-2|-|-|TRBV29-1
CSVAGAEPKGGYTF
TGCAGCGTTGCTGGGGCAGAGCCAAAGGGGGGCTACACCTTC
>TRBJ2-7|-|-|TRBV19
CASSIGDATYEQYF
TGTGCCAGTAGTATAGGGGATGCAACCTACGAGCAGTACTTC
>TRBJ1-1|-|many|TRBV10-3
CAISDLAGLNTEAFF
TGTGCCATCAGTGATCTGGCAGGTCTAAACACTGAAGCTTTCTTT
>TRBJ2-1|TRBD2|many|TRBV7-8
CASSLLAGGPDEQFF
TGTGCCAGCAGCTTACTAGCGGGGGGGCCCGATGAGCAGTTCTTC
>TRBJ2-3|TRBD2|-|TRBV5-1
CASSRRLAGESDTQYF
TGCGCCAGCAGCCGTCGACTAGCGGGAGAATCAGATACGCAGTATTTT
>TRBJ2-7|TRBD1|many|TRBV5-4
CASSPQDRDTLEQYF
TGTGCCAGCAGCCCCCAGGACAGGGACACCCTCGAGCAGTACTTC
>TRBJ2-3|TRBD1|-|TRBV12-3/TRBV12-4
CASSRDRVSTDTQYF
TGTGCCAGCAGTAGGGACAGGGTGTCCACAGATACGCAGTATTTT
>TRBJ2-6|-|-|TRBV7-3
CASSRHSGANVLTF
TGTGCCAGCAGCCGACACTCTGGGGCCAACGTCCTGACTTTC
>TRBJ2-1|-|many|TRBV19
CASTSLSSYNEQFF
TGTGCCAGTACCAGTTTGAGCTCCTACAATGAGCAGTTCTTC
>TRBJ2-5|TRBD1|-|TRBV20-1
CSARRQGARSVPETQYF
TGCAGTGCTAGACGGCAGGGGGCGCGATCGGTCCCAGAGACCCAGTACTTC
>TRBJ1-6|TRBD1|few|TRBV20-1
CSAKPGQGASRSPLHF
TGCAGTGCTAAACCGGGACAGGGGGCAAGTAGGTCACCCCTCCACTTT
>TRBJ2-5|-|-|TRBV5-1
CASRPNDWETQYF
TGCGCCAGCAGGCCGAATGACTGGGAGACCCAGTACTTC
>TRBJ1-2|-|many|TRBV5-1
CASYHPGSPDYGYTF
TGCGCCAGCTACCACCCGGGGTCTCCCGACTATGGCTACACCTTC
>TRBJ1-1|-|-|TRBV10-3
CAITGGNTEAFF
TGTGCCATCACCGGGGGGAACACTGAAGCTTTCTTT
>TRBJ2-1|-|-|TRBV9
CASSIDYYNEQFF
TGTGCCAGCAGCATCGACTATTACAATGAGCAGTTCTTC
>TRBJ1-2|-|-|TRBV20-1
CSAREGDPNYGYTF
TGCAGTGCTAGGGAGGGAGACCCTAACTATGGCTACACCTTC
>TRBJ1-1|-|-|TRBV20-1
CSAPLRAGPEAFF
TGCAGTGCTCCGCTCCGCGCAGGGCCTGAAGCTTTCTTT
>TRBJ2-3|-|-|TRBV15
CATSREGSGPQYF
TGTGCCACCAGCAGAGAAGGATCGGGCCCGCAGTATTTT
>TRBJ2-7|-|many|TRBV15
CATSRDQGYTYEQYF
TGTGCCACCAGCAGAGACCAGGGTTACACCTACGAGCAGTACTTC
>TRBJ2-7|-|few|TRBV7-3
CASRSAGNSYEQYF
TGTGCCAGCAGGTCCGCGGGAAACTCCTACGAGCAGTACTTC
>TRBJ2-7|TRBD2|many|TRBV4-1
CASSQGTSGGAYEQYF
TGCGCCAGCAGCCAAGGGACTAGCGGGGGGGCCTACGAGCAGTACTTC
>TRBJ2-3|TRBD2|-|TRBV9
CASSIRGTSDTQYF
TGTGCCAGCAGCATCCGAGGGACTAGCGATACGCAGTATTTT
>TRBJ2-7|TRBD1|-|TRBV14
CASSQVRQGEQYF
TGTGCCAGCAGCCAAGTTCGACAGGGCGAGCAGTACTTC
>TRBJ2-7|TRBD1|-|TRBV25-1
CASSGWTGSGNEQYF
TGTGCCAGCAGTGGGTGGACAGGGAGTGGGAACGAGCAGTACTTC